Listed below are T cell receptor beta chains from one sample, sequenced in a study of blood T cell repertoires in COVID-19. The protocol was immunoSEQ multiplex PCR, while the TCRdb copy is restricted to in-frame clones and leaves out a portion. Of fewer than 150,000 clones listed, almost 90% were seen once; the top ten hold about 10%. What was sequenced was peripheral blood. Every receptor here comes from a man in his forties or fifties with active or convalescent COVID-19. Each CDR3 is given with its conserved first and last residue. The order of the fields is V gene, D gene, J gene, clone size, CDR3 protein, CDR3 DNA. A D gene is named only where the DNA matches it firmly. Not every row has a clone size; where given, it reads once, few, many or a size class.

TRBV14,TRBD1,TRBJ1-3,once,CASSHPGTGGNTIYF,TGTGCCAGCAGCCACCCCGGGACAGGGGGAAACACCATATATTTT
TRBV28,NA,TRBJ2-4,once,CASSLRGAKNIQYF,TGTGCCAGCAGTTTGAGGGGGGCCAAAAACATTCAGTACTTC
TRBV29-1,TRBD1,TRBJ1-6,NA,CSVKLDRASSPLHF,TGCAGCGTCAAACTTGACAGGGCAAGCTCACCCCTCCACTTT
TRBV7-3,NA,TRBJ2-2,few,CASSLASENTGELFF,TGTGCCAGCAGCTTGGCTAGCGAGAACACCGGGGAGCTGTTTTTT
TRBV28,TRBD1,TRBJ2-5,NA,CASSQRDRVYQETQYF,TGTGCCAGCAGTCAAAGGGACAGGGTGTACCAAGAGACCCAGTACTTC
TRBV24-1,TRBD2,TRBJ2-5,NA,CATSDPSWTSGKVETQYF,TGTGCCACCAGTGATCCCTCATGGACTAGCGGGAAGGTGGAGACCCAGTACTTC
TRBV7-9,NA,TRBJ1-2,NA,CASSLEGGRRGYTF,TGTGCCAGCAGCTTAGAGGGGGGGAGGCGAGGCTACACCTTC
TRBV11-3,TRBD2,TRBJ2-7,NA,CASSVASGTYEQYF,TGTGCCAGCAGCGTCGCTAGCGGGACCTACGAGCAGTACTTC
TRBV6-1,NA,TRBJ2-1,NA,CASSEQLYNEQFF,TGTGCCAGCAGTGAACAACTATACAATGAGCAGTTCTTC
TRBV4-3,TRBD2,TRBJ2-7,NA,CASSQEGGNEQYF,TGCGCCAGCAGCCAAGAGGGGGGGAACGAGCAGTACTTC
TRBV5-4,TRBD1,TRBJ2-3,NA,CASSRPTGGTDTQYF,TGTGCCAGCAGCCGCCCGACAGGGGGCACAGATACGCAGTATTTT
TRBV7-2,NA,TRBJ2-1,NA,CASSTRPYYNEQFF,TGTGCCAGCTCGACTAGGCCTTACTACAATGAGCAGTTCTTC
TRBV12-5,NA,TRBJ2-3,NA,CASARVSTDTQYF,TGTGCTAGTGCCAGGGTTAGCACAGATACGCAGTATTTT
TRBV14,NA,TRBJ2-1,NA,CASSQARGKQFF,TGTGCCAGCAGCCAAGCCCGGGGGAAGCAGTTCTTC
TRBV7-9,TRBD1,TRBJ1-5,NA,CASSLGTGTGSNQPQHF,TGTGCCAGCAGCTTGGGGACAGGAACGGGTAGCAATCAGCCCCAGCATTTT
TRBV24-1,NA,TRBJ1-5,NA,CATSAPGSNQPQHF,TGTGCCACCAGTGCCCCAGGAAGCAATCAGCCCCAGCATTTT
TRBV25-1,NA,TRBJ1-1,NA,CASSETVGGGRPEAFF,TGTGCCAGCAGTGAGACGGTAGGAGGAGGTAGGCCTGAAGCTTTCTTT
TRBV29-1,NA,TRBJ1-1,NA,CSVNTRQVAFMNTEAFF,TGCAGCGTTAATACCCGACAGGTAGCTTTTATGAACACTGAAGCTTTCTTT